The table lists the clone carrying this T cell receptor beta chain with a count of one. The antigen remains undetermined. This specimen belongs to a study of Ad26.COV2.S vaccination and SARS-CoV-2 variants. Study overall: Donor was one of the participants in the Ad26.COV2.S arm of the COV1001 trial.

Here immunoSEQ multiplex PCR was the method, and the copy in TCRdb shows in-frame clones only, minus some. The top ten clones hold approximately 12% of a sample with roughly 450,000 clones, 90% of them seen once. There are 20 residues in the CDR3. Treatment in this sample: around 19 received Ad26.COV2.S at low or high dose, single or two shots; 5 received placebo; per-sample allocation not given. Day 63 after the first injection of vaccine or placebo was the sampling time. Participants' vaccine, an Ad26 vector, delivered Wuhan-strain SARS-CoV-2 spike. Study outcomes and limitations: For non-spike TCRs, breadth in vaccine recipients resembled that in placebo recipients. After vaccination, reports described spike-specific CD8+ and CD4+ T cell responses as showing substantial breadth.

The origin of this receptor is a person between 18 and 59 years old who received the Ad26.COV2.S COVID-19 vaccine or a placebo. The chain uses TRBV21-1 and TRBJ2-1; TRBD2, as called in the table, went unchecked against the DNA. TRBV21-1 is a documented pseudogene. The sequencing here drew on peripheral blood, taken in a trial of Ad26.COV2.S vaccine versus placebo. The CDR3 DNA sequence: TGTGCCAGCAGCAAGAGAACCGGGACTAGCGGGTATAACTCCTACAATGAGCAGTTCTTC. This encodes CASSKRTGTSGYNSYNEQFF.